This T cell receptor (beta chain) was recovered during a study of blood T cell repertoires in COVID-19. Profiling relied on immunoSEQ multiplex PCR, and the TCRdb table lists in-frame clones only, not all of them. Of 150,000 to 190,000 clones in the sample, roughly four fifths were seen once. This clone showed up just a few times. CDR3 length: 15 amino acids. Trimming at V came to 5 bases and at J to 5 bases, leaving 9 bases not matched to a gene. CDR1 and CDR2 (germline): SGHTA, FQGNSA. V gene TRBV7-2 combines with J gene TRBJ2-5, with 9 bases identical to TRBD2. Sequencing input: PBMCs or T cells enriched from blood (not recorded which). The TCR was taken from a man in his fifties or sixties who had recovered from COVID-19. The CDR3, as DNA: TGTGCCAGCAGCGATCGGCGGGGGGGCCGCGAGACCCAGTACTTC. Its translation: CASSDRRGGRETQYF. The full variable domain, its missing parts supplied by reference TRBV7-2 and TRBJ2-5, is GAGVSQSPSNKVTEKGKDVELRCDPISGHTALYWYRQSLGQGLEFLIYFQGNSAPDKSGLPSDRFSAERTGGSVSTLTIQRTQQEDSAVYLCASSDRRGGRETQYFGPGTRLLVL.